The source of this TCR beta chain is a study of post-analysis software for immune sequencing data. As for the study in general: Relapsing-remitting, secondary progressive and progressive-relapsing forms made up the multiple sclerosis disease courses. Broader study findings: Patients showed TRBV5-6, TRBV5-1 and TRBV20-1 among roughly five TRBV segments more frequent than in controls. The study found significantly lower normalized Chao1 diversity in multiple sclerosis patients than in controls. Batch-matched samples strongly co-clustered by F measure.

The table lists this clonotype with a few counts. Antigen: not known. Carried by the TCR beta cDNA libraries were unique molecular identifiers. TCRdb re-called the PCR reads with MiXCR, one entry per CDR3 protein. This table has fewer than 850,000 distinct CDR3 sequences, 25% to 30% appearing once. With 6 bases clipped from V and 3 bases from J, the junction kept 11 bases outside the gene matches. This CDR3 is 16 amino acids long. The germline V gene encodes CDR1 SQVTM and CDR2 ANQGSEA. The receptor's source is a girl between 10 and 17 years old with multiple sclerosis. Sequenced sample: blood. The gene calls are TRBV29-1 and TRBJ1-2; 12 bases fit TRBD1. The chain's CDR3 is CSVLPGQGALYYGYTF. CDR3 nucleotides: TGCAGCGTCTTACCGGGACAGGGGGCTTTATACTATGGCTACACCTTC. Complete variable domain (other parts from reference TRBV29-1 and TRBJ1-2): SAVISQKPSRDICQRGTSLTIQCQVDSQVTMMFWYRQQPGQSLTLIATANQGSEATYESGFVIDKFPISRPNLTFSTLTVSNMSPEDSSIYLCSVLPGQGALYYGYTFGSGTRLTVV.